The 9 T cell receptor beta chains given below trace back to one sample, sequenced in a study of blood T cell repertoires in COVID-19. Produced via immunoSEQ multiplex PCR; TCRdb's table is partial and in-frame only. The data hold fewer than 300,000 clones, with roughly 87% observed a single time. Sequenced material: peripheral blood. The source is a man younger than 30 with active or convalescent COVID-19.

The chain couples TRBV19 to TRBJ1-5; D not resolved. This CDR3 is 16 amino acids long. Germline CDR1 is LNHDA and CDR2 is SQIVND (reference sequence). Trimming pared 6 bases from V and 0 bases from J, leaving 15 bases between. CDR3 in amino acids: CASSPTPHSSNQPQHF. The CDR3 bases are TGTGCCAGTAGCCCAACCCCCCACAGTAGCAATCAGCCCCAGCATTTT.

The chain is built from TRBV9 and TRBJ2-7, with 14 bases lining up with TRBD2. This CDR3 region has 17 residues. V was pared by 3 bases and J by 6 bases, with 11 bases of the junction left unmatched. Germline values: CDR1 SGDLS, CDR2 YYNGEE. The CDR3: CASSAHPGTSGGGEQYF. The CDR3 coding sequence is TGTGCCAGCAGCGCCCACCCCGGGACTAGCGGGGGAGGCGAGCAGTACTTC.

The chain has TRBV5-5 and TRBJ2-5; D is ambiguous. The CDR3 has 13 residues. Germline assignment: CDR1 SGHKS and CDR2 YYEKEE (reference sequence). V dropped 2 bases and J dropped 2 bases, with 7 bases sitting between them. This chain's CDR3 is CASSFDIQETQYF. The CDR3 region has the DNA TGTGCCAGCAGCTTCGACATACAAGAGACCCAGTACTTC.

This clone has a handful of counts. The chain combines TRBV15 with TRBJ1-5; a possible D gene is TRBD1 (5 bases). The CDR3 loop spans 16 amino acids. Germline CDR1 reads LNHNV; CDR2 reads YYDKDF (reference sequence). Trimming cost V 2 bases and J 7 bases, with 18 bases left between them. The CDR3 sequence is CATSRLPGNERQPQHF. Here the CDR3 DNA reads TGTGCCACCAGCAGACTTCCAGGGAATGAGCGACAGCCCCAGCATTTT. The full variable domain, completed using reference TRBV15 and TRBJ1-5, is DAMVIQNPRYQVTQFGKPVTLSCSQTLNHNVMYWYQQKSSQAPKLLFHYYDKDFNNEADTPDNFQSRRPNTSFCFLDIRSPGLGDTAMYLCATSRLPGNERQPQHFGDGTRLSIL.

V and J are TRBV29-1 and TRBJ1-2, with D tentatively TRBD1 (6 bases). Per the germline V gene, CDR1 is SQVTM and CDR2 is ANQGSEA. The CDR3 consists of 14 residues. Trimming cost V 3 bases and J 4 bases, with 15 bases left between them. In DNA form, the CDR3 reads TGCAGCGTTGAGGACAGCAATTACATCTATGGCTACACCTTC. Translating gives CSVEDSNYIYGYTF.

The genes are TRBV9 and TRBJ2-3; 12 nucleotides line up with TRBD2. The CDR3 spans 16 residues. V shed 4 bases and J 3 bases; nucleotides not matched to a gene: 6. Germline CDR1 reads SGDLS; CDR2 reads YYNGEE. The CDR3 region is CASSQLAGGTTDTQYF. Written as DNA, the CDR3 is TGTGCCAGCAGCCAACTAGCGGGGGGTACAACAGATACGCAGTATTTT.

The rearrangement joins TRBV12-3 or TRBV12-4 to TRBJ1-2; 8 positions match TRBD1. The CDR3 totals 12 residues. Trimming cost V 5 bases and J 7 bases; bases outside gene matches: 3. The CDR3 DNA is TGTGCCAGCAGTCGACAGGGGATTGGCTACACCTTC. As protein: CASSRQGIGYTF.

The genes are TRBV7-9 and TRBJ1-1; 11 bases align to TRBD1. Germline V gives CDR1 SEHNR, CDR2 FQNEAQ (reference sequence). V lost 3 bases to trimming and J lost 5 bases; unmatched junction nucleotides: 11. The CDR3 runs to 17 residues. CDR3 nucleotide sequence: TGTGCCAGCAGCTTTGGACAGGGGGCCCGTGACAGGACTGAAGCTTTCTTT. Translated, it gives CASSFGQGARDRTEAFF.

The rearrangement uses TRBV5-1 and TRBJ2-5, with D maybe TRBD1 (8 bases). The CDR3 is 14 amino acids. Trimming took 2 bases from V and 8 from J, leaving 16 bases between them. From germline, CDR1 is SGHRS and CDR2 YFSETQ. DNA of the CDR3: TGCGCCAGCAGCTTTGGGACAGGACTAGGTACCCAGTACTTC. Protein: CASSFGTGLGTQYF.